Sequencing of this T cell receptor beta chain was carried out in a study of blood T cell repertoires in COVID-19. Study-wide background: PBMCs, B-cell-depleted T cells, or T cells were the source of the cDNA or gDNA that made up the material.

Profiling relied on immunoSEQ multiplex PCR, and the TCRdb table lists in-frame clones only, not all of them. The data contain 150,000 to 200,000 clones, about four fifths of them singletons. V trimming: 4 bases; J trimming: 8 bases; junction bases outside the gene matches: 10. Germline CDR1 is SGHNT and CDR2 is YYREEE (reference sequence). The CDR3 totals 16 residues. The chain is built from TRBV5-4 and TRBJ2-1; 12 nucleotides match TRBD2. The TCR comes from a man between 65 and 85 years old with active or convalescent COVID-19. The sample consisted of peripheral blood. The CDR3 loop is CASSRWTSGVRDEQFF. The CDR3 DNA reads TGTGCCAGCAGCCGCTGGACTAGCGGGGTACGTGATGAGCAGTTCTTC.